This T cell receptor (beta chain) was sequenced during a study of T cells in Graves' hyperthyroidism and ophthalmopathy. From RNA transcripts, TCR beta CDR3 regions were amplified. The HTBI primer set served for first-round RT-PCR of the TCR CDR3. MiXCR was run by TCRdb on the multiplex PCR reads, yielding one entry per CDR3 protein. The sample lists about 380,000 distinct CDR3 sequences; approximately 12% were seen once. Newly diagnosed hyperthyroidism, duration under 2 months, in patients aged 18 to 65. The blood was taken when hyperthyroidism was first diagnosed, before any ophthalmopathy symptoms showed up. This clonotype was recorded many times. CDR3 size: 14 residues. The germline V gene encodes CDR1 MNHEY and CDR2 SMNVEV (reference sequence). V lost 4 bases and J 7 bases, leaving 14 bases between the germline ends.

The rearrangement uses TRBV27 and TRBJ1-5; tentative D call: TRBD1 (5 bases). The source of this sequence is a man younger than 40 with Graves' hyperthyroidism that later progressed to Graves' ophthalmopathy. The specimen was blood. The CDR3 DNA reads as TGTGCCAGCAGTTCCCAGACAGCGGGACAGCCCCAGCATTTT. Its translation is CASSSQTAGQPQHF.